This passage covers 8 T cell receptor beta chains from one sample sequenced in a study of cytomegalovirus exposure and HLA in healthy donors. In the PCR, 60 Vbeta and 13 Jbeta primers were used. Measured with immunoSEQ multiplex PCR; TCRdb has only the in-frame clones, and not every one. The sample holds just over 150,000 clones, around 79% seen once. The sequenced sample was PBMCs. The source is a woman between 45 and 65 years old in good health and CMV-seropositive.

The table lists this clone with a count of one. The CDR3 reads CASSFGQGPYEQYF. In DNA, the CDR3 is TGCGCCAGCAGCTTTGGGCAGGGCCCCTACGAGCAGTACTTC. This chain connects TRBV5-1 to TRBJ2-7, with TRBD1 as a possible D gene (5 bases). CDR1 is SGHRS, CDR2 YFSETQ, per germline. Between the trimmed V and J ends, which lost 2 bases and 2 bases, there was a span of 11 bases. This CDR3 contains 14 residues.

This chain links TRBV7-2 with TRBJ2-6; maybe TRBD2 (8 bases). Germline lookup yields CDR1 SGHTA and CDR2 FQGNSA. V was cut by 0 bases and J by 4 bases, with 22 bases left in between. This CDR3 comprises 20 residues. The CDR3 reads CASSLAGLGRGRLGANVLTF. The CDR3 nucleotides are TGTGCCAGCAGCTTAGCGGGGCTCGGGAGGGGGCGGTTAGGGGCCAACGTCCTGACTTTC.

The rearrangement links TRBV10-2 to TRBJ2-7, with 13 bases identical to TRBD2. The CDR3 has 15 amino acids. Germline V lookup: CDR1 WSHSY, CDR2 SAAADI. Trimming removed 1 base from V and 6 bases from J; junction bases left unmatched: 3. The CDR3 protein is CASSEWTSGSPEQYF. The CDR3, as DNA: TGCGCCAGCAGTGAGTGGACTAGCGGGAGCCCCGAGCAGTACTTC.

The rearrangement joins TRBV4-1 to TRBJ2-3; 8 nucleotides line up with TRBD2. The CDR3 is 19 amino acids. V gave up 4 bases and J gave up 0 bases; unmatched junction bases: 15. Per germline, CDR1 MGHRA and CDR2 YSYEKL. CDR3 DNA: TGCGCCAGCAGCCGGGCTGGGACTAGGAGTTTTATTAGCACAGATACGCAGTATTTT. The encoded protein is CASSRAGTRSFISTDTQYF.

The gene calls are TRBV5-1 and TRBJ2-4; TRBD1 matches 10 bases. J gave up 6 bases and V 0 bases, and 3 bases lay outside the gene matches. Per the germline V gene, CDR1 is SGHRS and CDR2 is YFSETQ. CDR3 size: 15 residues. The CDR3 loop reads CASSLGRTGGNIQYF. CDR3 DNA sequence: TGCGCCAGCAGCTTGGGGCGGACAGGGGGAAACATTCAGTACTTC.

CDR3 sequence reads: CASSLMGQEDTEAFF. The CDR3 DNA is TGTGCCAGCAGTTTAATGGGACAGGAGGACACTGAAGCTTTCTTT. The chain carries TRBV27 and TRBJ1-1, with 8 nucleotides matching TRBD1. V gave up 2 bases and J gave up 3 bases; unmatched junction bases: 5. This CDR3 region has 15 residues. CDR1 is MNHEY and CDR2 is SMNVEV in the germline V gene (reference sequence).

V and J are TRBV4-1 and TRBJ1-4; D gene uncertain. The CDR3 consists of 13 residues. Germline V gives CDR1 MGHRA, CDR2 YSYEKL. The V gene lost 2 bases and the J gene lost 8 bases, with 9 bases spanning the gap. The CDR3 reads CASSQRTGEKLFF. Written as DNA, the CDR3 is TGCGCCAGCAGCCAAAGGACTGGCGAAAAACTGTTTTTT.

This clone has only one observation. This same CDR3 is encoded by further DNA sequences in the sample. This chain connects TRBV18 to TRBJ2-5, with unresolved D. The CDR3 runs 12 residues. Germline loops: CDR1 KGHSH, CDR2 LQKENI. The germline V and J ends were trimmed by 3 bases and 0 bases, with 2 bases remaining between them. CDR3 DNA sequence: TGTGCCAGCTCACCCAACCAAGAGACCCAGTACTTC. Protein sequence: CASSPNQETQYF.